This T cell receptor (beta chain) was profiled in a study of PD-L1 blockade in urothelial cancer. Study in general: At some point between 2012 and 2014, patients got going on atezolizumab, taking 1,200 mg intravenously every 3 weeks.

V lost 4 bases and J 1 base, leaving 17 bases between the germline ends. CDR3 size: 16 residues. From germline, CDR1 is SGHNT and CDR2 YYREEE (reference sequence). The data were produced by immunoSEQ multiplex PCR, yet TCRdb's version contains in-frame clones alone and is incomplete. The table has about 43,000 clones, 85% to 90% seen once; the top ten hold 11% to 15%. Sequencing was performed on PBMCs, taken around atezolizumab (anti-PD-L1) treatment. The V gene is TRBV5-4, the J gene TRBJ1-1; D possibly corresponds to TRBD1 (5 bases). The TCR comes from a woman aged 55-75 years with urothelial cancer. The CDR3 protein is CASSPGGVGENTEAFF. Written as DNA, the CDR3 is TGTGCCAGCAGCCCGGGGGGGGTCGGGGAGAACACTGAAGCTTTCTTT.